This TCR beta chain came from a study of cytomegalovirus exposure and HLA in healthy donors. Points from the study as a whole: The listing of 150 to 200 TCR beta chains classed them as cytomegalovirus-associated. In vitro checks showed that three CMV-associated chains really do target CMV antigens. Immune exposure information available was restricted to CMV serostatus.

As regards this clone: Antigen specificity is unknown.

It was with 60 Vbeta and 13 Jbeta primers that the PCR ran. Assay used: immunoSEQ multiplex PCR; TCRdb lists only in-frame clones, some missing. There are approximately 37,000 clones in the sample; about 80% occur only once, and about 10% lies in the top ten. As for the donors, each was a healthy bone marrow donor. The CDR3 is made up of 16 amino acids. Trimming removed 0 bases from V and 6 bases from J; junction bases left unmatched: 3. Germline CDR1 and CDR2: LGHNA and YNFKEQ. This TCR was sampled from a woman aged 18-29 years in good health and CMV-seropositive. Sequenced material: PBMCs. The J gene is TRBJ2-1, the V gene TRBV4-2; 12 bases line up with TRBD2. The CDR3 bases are TGTGCCAGCAGCCAAGATCCTAGCGGGGGGGCCAATGAGCAGTTCTTC. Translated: CASSQDPSGGANEQFF.